These T cell receptor beta chains were read from a single sample in a study of T cell responses to AZD1222 COVID-19 vaccine. The assay was immunoSEQ multiplex PCR, and TCRdb's table has in-frame clones only and misses some. The sample has some 100,000 clones; around 90% are singletons. The source was peripheral blood, collected on day 0 of AZD1222 vaccination. The receptor source for this set is an adult in good health. Each CDR3 is given with its conserved first and last residue. The D gene is left open where the match is weak. Clone size appears in some rows only: once, few, many, or a class for an expanded clone.

D gene	V gene	J gene	CDR3 length	clone size	CDR3 protein	CDR3 DNA
TRBD2	TRBV5-1	TRBJ2-7	15	NA	CASSPGIAGVYEQYF	TGCGCCAGCAGCCCTGGTATAGCGGGAGTATACGAGCAGTACTTC
NA	TRBV5-1	TRBJ2-5	14	NA	CASSPDREGETQYF	TGCGCCAGCAGCCCGGACAGGGAGGGGGAGACCCAGTACTTC
TRBD2	TRBV24-1	TRBJ2-3	17	once	CATSDPGLAGVSDTQYF	TGTGCCACCAGTGATCCGGGACTAGCGGGAGTTTCGGATACGCAGTATTTT
NA	TRBV28	TRBJ1-5	12	NA	CASSSLNQPQHF	TGTGCCAGCAGTTCACTTAATCAGCCCCAGCATTTT
NA	TRBV7-6	TRBJ2-5	12	NA	CASSPTKETQYF	TGTGCCAGCAGCCCGACTAAAGAGACCCAGTACTTC
NA	TRBV28	TRBJ2-1	14	NA	CASLPGGSYNEQFF	TGTGCCAGTCTTCCTGGGGGATCCTACAATGAGCAGTTCTTC
NA	TRBV24-1	TRBJ1-2	16	NA	CATSGYGNSDKYGYTF	TGTGCCACCAGTGGCTATGGGAACAGCGACAAGTATGGCTACACCTTC
TRBD1	TRBV10-1	TRBJ2-5	15	NA	CASSANLGQGETQYF	TGCGCCAGCAGTGCAAACCTGGGACAGGGGGAGACCCAGTACTTC
NA	TRBV30	TRBJ1-1	14	NA	CAWSVKGQNTEAFF	TGTGCCTGGAGTGTAAAGGGGCAGAACACTGAAGCTTTCTTT
TRBD2	TRBV5-4	TRBJ2-3	17	NA	CASRRLLAGGLTDTQYF	TGTGCCAGCAGAAGGTTATTAGCGGGAGGGCTTACAGATACGCAGTATTTT
TRBD2	TRBV28	TRBJ2-7	17	NA	CASSLGTSQTLSYEQYF	TGTGCCAGCAGCCTCGGGACTAGCCAAACACTCTCCTACGAGCAGTACTTC
NA	TRBV5-1	TRBJ2-3	15	NA	CASSLTSTGTDTQYF	TGCGCCAGCAGCCTGACTAGTACCGGCACAGATACGCAGTATTTT
NA	TRBV10-3	TRBJ1-4	12	NA	CAISEGNEKLFF	TGTGCCATCAGTGAGGGGAATGAAAAACTGTTTTTT
TRBD2	TRBV30	TRBJ2-1	19	NA	CAWRVQPGLAGSSYNEQFF	TGTGCCTGGAGAGTTCAGCCGGGACTAGCGGGGAGCTCCTACAATGAGCAGTTCTTC
NA	TRBV28	TRBJ1-4	13	NA	CASRRQINEKLFF	TGTGCCAGCAGACGACAGATTAATGAAAAACTGTTTTTT
TRBD2	TRBV6-1	TRBJ2-5	15	few	CASSELAGGGETQYF	TGTGCCAGCAGTGAACTGGCGGGAGGGGGGGAGACCCAGTACTTC
NA	TRBV4-2	TRBJ2-2	15	NA	CASSQGGQFTGELFF	TGTGCCAGCAGCCAAGGGGGGCAGTTCACCGGGGAGCTGTTTTTT
NA	TRBV19	TRBJ2-7	15	few	CASSITGRMPYEQYF	TGTGCCAGTAGTATCACAGGTAGGATGCCCTACGAGCAGTACTTC
NA	TRBV20-1	TRBJ1-5	11	NA	CSAGLGQPQHF	TGCAGTGCTGGGCTGGGTCAGCCCCAGCATTTT
TRBD2	TRBV2	TRBJ2-7	14	NA	CASSASGRVVEQYF	TGTGCCAGCAGTGCAAGCGGGAGGGTAGTCGAGCAGTACTTC
TRBD2	TRBV30	TRBJ2-7	15	NA	CAWSSYGGSSYEQYF	TGTGCCTGGAGTTCATATGGCGGGAGCTCCTACGAGCAGTACTTC
NA	TRBV6-5	TRBJ1-6	15	NA	CASSNLGGGNSPLHF	TGTGCCAGCAGTAATCTCGGGGGGGGTAATTCACCCCTCCACTTT
NA	TRBV28	TRBJ2-7	15	NA	CASSLDDGGIDEQYF	TGTGCCAGCAGTCTTGATGACGGGGGTATCGACGAGCAGTACTTC
NA	TRBV5-5	TRBJ1-4	11	NA	CASSIFEKLFF	TGTGCCAGCAGCATCTTCGAAAAACTGTTTTTT
TRBD1	TRBV9	TRBJ1-2	15	NA	CASSVSTGDDYGYTF	TGTGCCAGCAGCGTCAGTACAGGGGATGACTATGGCTACACCTTC
NA	TRBV6-5	TRBJ1-2	12	few	CASRWGRSGYTF	TGTGCCAGCAGATGGGGGCGCAGTGGCTACACCTTC
NA	TRBV9	TRBJ1-6	17	NA	CASSVQPGARDNSPLHF	TGTGCCAGCAGCGTACAGCCGGGGGCGCGAGATAATTCACCCCTCCACTTT
NA	TRBV24-1	TRBJ2-1	15	once	CATSDLDSSYNEQFF	TGTGCCACCAGTGACCTAGACAGCTCCTACAATGAGCAGTTCTTC
TRBD2	TRBV6-2/TRBV6-3	TRBJ2-1	16	NA	CASSYPGTRFSYEQFF	TGTGCCAGCAGTTACCCCGGGACTAGATTCTCGTATGAGCAGTTCTTC